The clone carrying this T cell receptor (beta chain) was detected a few times. What it binds is unknown. Sequencing used immunoSEQ multiplex PCR; TCRdb keeps in-frame clones, though not all of them. The data contain about 3,900 clones, around 59% of them singletons. Non-transplant comparator patients with other cancers had at least five gastrointestinal samples and no known gastrointestinal disease. These data belong to a study of tissue T cells after allogeneic stem cell transplantation. Study-wide context: Samples with visible lymphocytes on H&E were prioritized for sequencing. Notes on the study in general: Shared clones across patients were few; motif clustering revealed tissue-specific shared signatures. Within patients, tissue anatomy strongly shaped TCR repertoire composition.

The CDR3 loop spans 15 amino acids. The V and J ends lost 1 base and 5 bases, in that order; junction bases with no gene match: 2. CDR1 and CDR2 from the germline V gene are SEHNR and FQNEAQ (reference sequence). The chain uses TRBV7-9 and TRBJ2-2; the match to TRBD1 covers 9 bases. The source material was tissue from the ileum, sampled at autopsy. This sequence was found in a male donor older than 55 with lung cancer. In DNA, the CDR3 is TGTGCCAGCAGCTTAGGGACAGGGGTTACCGGGGAGCTGTTTTTT. Its protein product is CASSLGTGVTGELFF.